Listed below are T cell receptor beta chains from one sample, sequenced in a study of blood T cells in healthy people across ages. Each CDR3 protein is one row after TCRdb ran MiXCR on the 5' RACE reads. In the table there are approximately 940,000 distinct CDR3 sequences, 45% to 50% of which are singletons. The material sequenced was blood. Receptors originate from a man aged 25 to 45 in good health. The CDR3 runs from the conserved cysteine through the conserved F or W. The D gene is left open where the match is weak. Not all rows give a size; the values are once, few, many and, for expanded clones, a class.

v_gene,d_gene,abundance,j_gene,CDR3nt,CDR3aa
TRBV6-2/TRBV6-3,.,many,TRBJ2-2,TGTGCCAGCAGTAGGGACACCGGGGAGCTGTTTTTT,CASSRDTGELFF
TRBV6-2/TRBV6-3,TRBD1,.,TRBJ2-7,TGTGCCAGCAGTTACTTTGGGGACAGTTTTGACTCCGAGCAGTACTTC,CASSYFGDSFDSEQYF
TRBV7-2,.,.,TRBJ1-2,TGTGCCAGCAGCTTAGCGTTCAGCTCGGGCTACACCTTC,CASSLAFSSGYTF
TRBV14,TRBD1,.,TRBJ2-6,TGTGCCAGCAGCCACGCGACAGGGCCCCTCTCTGGGGCCAACGTCCTGACTTTC,CASSHATGPLSGANVLTF
TRBV7-9,TRBD2,once,TRBJ2-1,TGTGCCAGCAGCTTAGTTCTGGCGGGGGGCCACAATGAGCAGTTCTTC,CASSLVLAGGHNEQFF
TRBV9,.,.,TRBJ1-1,TGTGCCAGCAGCGTAGCTACCCGGTCTATGAGGGGACAGAACACTGAAGCTTTCTTT,CASSVATRSMRGQNTEAFF
TRBV9,.,few,TRBJ1-6,TGTGCCAGCAGCGTTGAGGGTGTGTTAGATTCACCCCTCCACTTT,CASSVEGVLDSPLHF
TRBV12-5,TRBD1,.,TRBJ2-1,TGTGCTAGTGGTACACCGGGACAGGCGGGTAATGAGCAGTTCTTC,CASGTPGQAGNEQFF
TRBV12-3/TRBV12-4,.,.,TRBJ1-2,TGTGCCAGCAGTTTATGGTCGGGAATTGACTATGGCTACACCTTC,CASSLWSGIDYGYTF
TRBV6-5,.,few,TRBJ2-4,TGTGCCAGCAGTTACTCAAGCGGGCTAGCCAAAAACATTCAGTACTTC,CASSYSSGLAKNIQYF
TRBV19,.,few,TRBJ1-2,TGTGCCAGTAGGTTGAGCGGGGGTTCCAACTATGGCTACACCTTC,CASRLSGGSNYGYTF
TRBV30,.,.,TRBJ2-5,TGTGCCTGGGTCGGGTCGGGGCGAGAGACCCAGTACTTC,CAWVGSGRETQYF
TRBV6-5,TRBD1,.,TRBJ2-7,TGTGCCAGCAGTTATGCATCGACAGGGGGCTACGAGCAGTACTTC,CASSYASTGGYEQYF
TRBV4-2,TRBD2,.,TRBJ2-1,TGTGCCAGCAGCCAATGGACTAGCGGGGCCAATGAGCAGTTCTTC,CASSQWTSGANEQFF
TRBV12-5,TRBD1,.,TRBJ1-2,TGTGCTAGTGGTTTGGGCAACAGGGGCAAAAACTATGGCTACACCTTC,CASGLGNRGKNYGYTF
TRBV6-5,.,.,TRBJ2-7,TGTGCCAGCAATTACCGGGTAGTAGCGGAGAACGAGCAGTACTTC,CASNYRVVAENEQYF
TRBV4-2,.,.,TRBJ2-7,TGTGCCAGCAGCCAAGATATGCGGGGTTCCTACGAGCAGTACTTC,CASSQDMRGSYEQYF
TRBV7-3,TRBD1,.,TRBJ2-1,TGTGCCAGCAGCACAGGGGCCGCAGGGGGTAATGAGCAGTTCTTC,CASSTGAAGGNEQFF
TRBV24-1,.,few,TRBJ2-3,TGTGCCACCAGTGATTCGGTTCTCCCGAGCGATACGCAGTATTTT,CATSDSVLPSDTQYF
TRBV12-3/TRBV12-4,TRBD2,.,TRBJ2-7,TGTGCCAGCAGTTTGACGGCTAGCGGTACCTACGAGCAGTACTTC,CASSLTASGTYEQYF
TRBV9,TRBD1,few,TRBJ2-7,TGTGCCAGCAGCGTAGTGGGGACAGGTCCCGAGCAGTACTTC,CASSVVGTGPEQYF
TRBV10-3,TRBD1,.,TRBJ2-2,TGTGCCATCAGCGCCGGACAGGGGATGAACACCGGGGAGCTGTTTTTT,CAISAGQGMNTGELFF
TRBV7-9,.,.,TRBJ2-7,TGTGCCAGCAGCTCTCCGGGGCACTACGAGCAGTACTTC,CASSSPGHYEQYF
TRBV7-9,TRBD2,.,TRBJ2-1,TGTGCCATCACGGGGCGGGAGGGCCCTAACAATGAGCAGTTCTTC,CAITGREGPNNEQFF
TRBV29-1,.,.,TRBJ2-7,TGCAGCGTTGCTCCCATAGACAGGTCCTACGAGCAGTACTTC,CSVAPIDRSYEQYF
TRBV6-5,TRBD1,.,TRBJ1-1,TGTGCCAGCAGTCGGCCTCGGACAGGGCAAAACACTGAAGCTTTCTTT,CASSRPRTGQNTEAFF